The rows below give T cell receptor beta chains drawn from one sample of a study of cytomegalovirus exposure and HLA in healthy donors. Sequenced by immunoSEQ multiplex PCR; TCRdb stores in-frame clones only, minus some. The repertoire holds about 120,000 clones, with under 90% as singletons. What was sequenced was PBMCs. The receptors come from a female donor in good health and CMV-seropositive. Each CDR3 is given with its conserved first and last residue. A D gene is named only where the DNA matches it firmly.

>NA|TRBV5-1
CASSLTSSDTQYF
>NA|TRBV21-1
CASSALREEETQYF
>TRBD2|TRBV29-1
CSEAPSGGDTQYF
>TRBD2|TRBV4-2
CASSQDMAGTSLSYEQYF
>NA|TRBV2
CASSEDRERGGYTF
>NA|TRBV5-1
CASSLVGGRETQYF
>NA|TRBV14
CASSQDWGVGNQPQHF
>TRBD2|TRBV2
CASSQRGGYEQYF
>NA|TRBV19
CASSRQVSAYEQYF
>NA|TRBV2
CASTTGHEKLFF
>NA|TRBV9
CASSRGWVGNQPQHF
>NA|TRBV12-5
CASGLVPNMNTEAFF
>NA|TRBV29-1
CSAGGNNQPQHF
>NA|TRBV5-8
CASSLVGGSTDTQYF
>NA|TRBV9
CASSVAHHSSKTGELFF
>NA|TRBV4-2
CASSQDEMNTGELFF
>NA|TRBV19
CASNQGRGYTF
>NA|TRBV14
CASSQDRGSQLNTEAFF
>NA|TRBV2
CASSERTVDTQYF
>TRBD1|TRBV18
CASSPDRGYGYTF
>TRBD1|TRBV27
CASSSETGGGNEQFF
>NA|TRBV9
CASSAGGEETQYF
>TRBD1|TRBV5-1
CASRLTGQGAMDTEAFF
>NA|TRBV28
CASSSAGLQRFGF
>NA|TRBV15
CATAQGIYNSPLHF
>NA|TRBV15
CATSSTVARNSPLHF
>NA|TRBV27
CASIPVAAADTQYF
>NA|TRBV11-2
CASSAGPSNEKLFF
>NA|TRBV28
CASSRGGGSSTEAFF
>NA|TRBV28
CASSLSTAINQPQHF
>NA|TRBV2
CASSENPGGDEQYF
>NA|TRBV29-1
CSVALTGPNYGYTF